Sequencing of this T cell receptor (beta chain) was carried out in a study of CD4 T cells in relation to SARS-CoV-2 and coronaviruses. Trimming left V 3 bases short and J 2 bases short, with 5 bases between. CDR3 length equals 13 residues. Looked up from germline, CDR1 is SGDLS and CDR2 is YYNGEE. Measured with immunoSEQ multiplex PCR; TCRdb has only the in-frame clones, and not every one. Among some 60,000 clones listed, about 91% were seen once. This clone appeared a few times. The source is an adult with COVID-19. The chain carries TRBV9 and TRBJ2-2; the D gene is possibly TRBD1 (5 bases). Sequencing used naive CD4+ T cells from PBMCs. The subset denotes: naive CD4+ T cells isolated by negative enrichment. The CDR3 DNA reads TGTGCCAGCAGCGGGACAAACACCGGGGAGCTGTTTTTT. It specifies CASSGTNTGELFF.